This TCR beta chain was identified during a study of blood T cells in healthy people across ages. Sample-barcoded 5' priming and a J-beta primer mix drove a second PCR of about 6 to 12 cycles. The authors tagged each cDNA molecule using a template-switch adaptor with 12 random nucleotides. TCRdb re-analysed the 5' RACE reads in MiXCR, keeping a single row per CDR3 protein. The repertoire holds about 580,000 distinct CDR3 sequences, with 40% to 55% as singletons. The donors, aged about 6 to 90, were healthy Caucasians from Russia. Per sample, no less than 6 micrograms of total RNA were extracted. With respect to this clonotype: Antigen specificity is unknown.

The CDR3 consists of 11 residues. From germline, CDR1 is DFQATT and CDR2 SNEGSKA (reference sequence). With 2 bases removed from V and 10 bases from J, the gap between germline ends came to 11 bases. Study-level results: Nothing was known about donor CMV status, and this possibly confounded expanded clonotype changes.

This clonotype was obtained from a man older than 75 in good health. This chain links TRBV20-1 with TRBJ1-1; D unresolved. Sequencing was carried out using blood. The CDR3 here is CSARWNSVAFF. CDR3 bases: TGCAGTGCTAGATGGAACAGTGTAGCTTTCTTT.